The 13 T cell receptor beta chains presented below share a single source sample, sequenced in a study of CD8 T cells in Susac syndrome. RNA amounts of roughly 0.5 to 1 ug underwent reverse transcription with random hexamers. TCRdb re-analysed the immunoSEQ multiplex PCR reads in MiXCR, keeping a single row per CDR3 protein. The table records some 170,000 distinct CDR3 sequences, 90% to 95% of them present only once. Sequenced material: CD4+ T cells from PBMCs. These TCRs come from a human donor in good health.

The chain's CDR3 is CASSFRDSISYEQYF. The CDR3, as DNA: TGTGCCAGCAGCTTCCGGGACAGTATCTCCTACGAGCAGTACTTC. The chain uses TRBV7-8 and TRBJ2-7; 7 bases agree with TRBD1. Germline-derived CDR1 and CDR2 are SGHVS and FQNEAQ. CDR3 length: 15 amino acids. V dropped 3 bases and J dropped 0; count of bases not matched to a gene: 5.

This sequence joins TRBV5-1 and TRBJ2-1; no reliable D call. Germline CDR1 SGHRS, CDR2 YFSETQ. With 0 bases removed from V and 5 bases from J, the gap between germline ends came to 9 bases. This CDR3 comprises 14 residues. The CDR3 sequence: CASSLEPSHNEQFF. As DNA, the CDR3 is TGCGCCAGCAGCTTGGAGCCTAGTCACAATGAGCAGTTCTTC.

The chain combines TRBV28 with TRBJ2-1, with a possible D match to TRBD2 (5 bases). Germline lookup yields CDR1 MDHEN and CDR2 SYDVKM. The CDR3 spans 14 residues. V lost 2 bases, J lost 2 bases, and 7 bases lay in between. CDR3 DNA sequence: TGTGCCAGCAGTTTACCCGGGACCTACAATGAGCAGTTCTTC. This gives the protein CASSLPGTYNEQFF.

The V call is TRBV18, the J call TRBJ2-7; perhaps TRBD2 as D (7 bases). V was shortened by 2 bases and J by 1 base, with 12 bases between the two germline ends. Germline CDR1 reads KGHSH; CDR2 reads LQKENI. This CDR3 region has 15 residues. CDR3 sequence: CASSPRGGRSYEQYF. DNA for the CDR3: TGTGCCAGCTCACCAAGGGGGGGCCGGTCCTACGAGCAGTACTTC.

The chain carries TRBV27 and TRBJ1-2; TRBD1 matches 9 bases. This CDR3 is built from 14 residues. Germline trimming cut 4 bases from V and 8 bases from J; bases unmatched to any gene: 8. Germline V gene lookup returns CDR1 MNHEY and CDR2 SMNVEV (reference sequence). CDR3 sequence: CASSSNRGLEGYTF. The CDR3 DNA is TGTGCCAGCAGTTCCAACAGGGGGCTAGAGGGCTACACCTTC.

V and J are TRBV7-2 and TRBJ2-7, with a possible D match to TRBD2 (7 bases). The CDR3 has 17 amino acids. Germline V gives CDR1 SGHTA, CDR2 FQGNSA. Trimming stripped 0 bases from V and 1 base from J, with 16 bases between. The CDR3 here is CASSLAGAGAGSYEQYF. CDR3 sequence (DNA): TGTGCCAGCAGCTTAGCTGGGGCGGGGGCCGGGTCCTACGAGCAGTACTTC.

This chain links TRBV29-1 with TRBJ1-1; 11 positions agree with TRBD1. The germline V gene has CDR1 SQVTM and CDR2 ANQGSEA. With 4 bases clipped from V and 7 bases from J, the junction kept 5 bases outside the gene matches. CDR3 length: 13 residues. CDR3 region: CSVAQDRGHEAFF. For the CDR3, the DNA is TGCAGCGTTGCCCAGGACAGGGGGCATGAAGCTTTCTTT. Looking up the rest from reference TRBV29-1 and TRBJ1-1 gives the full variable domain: SAVISQKPSRDICQRGTSLTIQCQVDSQVTMMFWYRQQPGQSLTLIATANQGSEATYESGFVIDKFPISRPNLTFSTLTVSNMSPEDSSIYLCSVAQDRGHEAFFGQGTRLTVV.

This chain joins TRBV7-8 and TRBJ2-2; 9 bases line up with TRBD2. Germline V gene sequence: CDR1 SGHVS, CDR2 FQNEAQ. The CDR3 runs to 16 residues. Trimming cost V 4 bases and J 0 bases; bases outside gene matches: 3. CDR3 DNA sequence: TGTGCCAGCAGCTACCTAGCGGGGTCGAACACCGGGGAGCTGTTTTTT. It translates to CASSYLAGSNTGELFF.

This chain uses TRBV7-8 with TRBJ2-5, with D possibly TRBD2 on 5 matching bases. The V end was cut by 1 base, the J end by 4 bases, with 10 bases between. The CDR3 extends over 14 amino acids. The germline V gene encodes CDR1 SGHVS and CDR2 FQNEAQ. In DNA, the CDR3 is TGTGCCAGCAGCTTAGGCTTTGAGGGAGAGACCCAGTACTTC. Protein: CASSLGFEGETQYF.

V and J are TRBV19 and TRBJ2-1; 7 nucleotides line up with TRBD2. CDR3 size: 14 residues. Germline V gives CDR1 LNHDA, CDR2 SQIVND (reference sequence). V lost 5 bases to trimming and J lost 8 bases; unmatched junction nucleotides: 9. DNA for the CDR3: TGTGCCAGTAGTCCCCACGGGGGGTTCGATGAGCAGTTCTTC. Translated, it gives CASSPHGGFDEQFF.

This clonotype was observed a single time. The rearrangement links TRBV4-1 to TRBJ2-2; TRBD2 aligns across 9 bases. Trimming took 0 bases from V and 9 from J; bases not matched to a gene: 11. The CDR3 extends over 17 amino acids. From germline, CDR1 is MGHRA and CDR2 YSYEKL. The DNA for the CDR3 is TGCGCCAGCAGCCAAGAATGGAGTAGCGGGGGACAAAGGGAGCTGTTTTTT. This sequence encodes CASSQEWSSGGQRELFF.

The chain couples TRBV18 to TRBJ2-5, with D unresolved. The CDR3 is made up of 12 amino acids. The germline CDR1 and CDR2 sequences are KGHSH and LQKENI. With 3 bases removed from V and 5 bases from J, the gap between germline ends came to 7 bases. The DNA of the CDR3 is TGTGCCAGCTCACCGTCCCGGGAGACCCAGTACTTC. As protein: CASSPSRETQYF. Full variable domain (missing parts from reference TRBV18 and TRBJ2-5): NAGVMQNPRHLVRRRGQEARLRCSPMKGHSHVYWYRQLPEEGLKFMVYLQKENIIDESGMPKERFSAEFPKEGPSILRIQQVVRGDSAAYFCASSPSRETQYFGPGTRLLVL.

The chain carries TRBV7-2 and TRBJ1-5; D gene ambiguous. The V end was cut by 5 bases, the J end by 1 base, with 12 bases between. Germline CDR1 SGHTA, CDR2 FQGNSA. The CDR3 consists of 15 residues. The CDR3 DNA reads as TGTGCCAGCAGCCCCCTGATGGGGAGCAATCAGCCCCAGCATTTT. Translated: CASSPLMGSNQPQHF.